This T cell receptor (beta chain) was found in a study of cytomegalovirus exposure and HLA in healthy donors. Sequenced by immunoSEQ multiplex PCR; TCRdb stores in-frame clones only, minus some. This table holds 220,000 or so clones, 75% to 90% found once. To note about this clone: Its antigen remains unknown.

The donors were in the approximately 110-subject validation cohort; that cohort was separate from the roughly 680-subject first cohort. The trim removed 1 base at V and 10 bases at J, leaving 7 bases unmatched. This CDR3 comprises 14 residues. Germline CDR1 is LGHNA and CDR2 is YNFKEQ. Regarding the study as a whole: In vitro confirmation showed three CMV-associated chains to be CMV antigen specific. Using the classifier, cytomegalovirus status was reportedly diagnosed with high specificity and sensitivity. The study put under 200 TCR beta chains on its list as cytomegalovirus-associated.

The sequence was obtained from a woman in her thirties in good health and CMV-seropositive. The rearrangement uses TRBV4-2 and TRBJ2-5; 9 nucleotides agree with TRBD2. The sample taken for sequencing was PBMCs. CDR3 nucleotide sequence: TGTGCCAGCAGCCAAGGACTAGCGGCAGGGGACCAGTACTTC. It specifies CASSQGLAAGDQYF.